This T cell receptor beta chain was profiled in a study of OX40 agonist ivuxolimab in advanced cancers. Study details: One hepatocellular carcinoma and a couple of cutaneous melanoma patients partially responded.

Sequencing used immunoSEQ multiplex PCR; TCRdb keeps in-frame clones, though not all of them. Found here are over 55,000 clones, roughly 87% of them singletons; the top ten hold more than 9.5%. Deletions cut 2 bases from V and 0 bases from J, with 20 bases between. The CDR3 covers 19 residues. From germline, CDR1 is SGHVS and CDR2 FQNEAQ. In this sample, this clone turned up once. The TCR comes from an adult with an advanced solid tumor such as melanoma, head and neck, liver or kidney cancer. The chain uses TRBV7-8 and TRBJ2-1; a weak D match, TRBD2 (6 bases). The sequenced sample was CD4+ or CD8+ T cells sorted from blood, obtained in a trial of the OX40 agonist ivuxolimab. The CDR3 is CASSLRRGGINSSYNEQFF. As DNA, the CDR3 is TGTGCCAGCAGCTTAAGGCGCGGAGGGATCAACAGCTCCTACAATGAGCAGTTCTTC.